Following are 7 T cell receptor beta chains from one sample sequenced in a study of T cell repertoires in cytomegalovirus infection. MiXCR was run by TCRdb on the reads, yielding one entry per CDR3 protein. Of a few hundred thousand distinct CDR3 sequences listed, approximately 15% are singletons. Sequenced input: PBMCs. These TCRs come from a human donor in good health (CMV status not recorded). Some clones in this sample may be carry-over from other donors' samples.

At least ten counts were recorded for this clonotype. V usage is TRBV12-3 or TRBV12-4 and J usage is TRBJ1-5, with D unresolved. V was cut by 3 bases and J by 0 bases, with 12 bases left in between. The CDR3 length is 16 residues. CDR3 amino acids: CASSLTLVNSNQPQHF. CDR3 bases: TGTGCCAGCAGTTTGACCCTCGTCAATAGCAATCAGCCCCAGCATTTT.

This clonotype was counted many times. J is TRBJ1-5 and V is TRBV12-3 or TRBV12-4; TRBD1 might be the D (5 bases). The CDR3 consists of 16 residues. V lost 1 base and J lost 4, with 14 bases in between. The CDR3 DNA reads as TGTGCCAGCAGTTTAGGGTCAGGGATCCTAAATCAGCCCCAGCATTTT. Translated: CASSLGSGILNQPQHF.

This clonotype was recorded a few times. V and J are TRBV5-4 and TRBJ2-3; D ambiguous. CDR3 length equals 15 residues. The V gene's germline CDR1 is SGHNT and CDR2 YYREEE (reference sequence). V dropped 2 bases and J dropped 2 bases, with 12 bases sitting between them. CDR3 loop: CASSLVGALTDTQYF. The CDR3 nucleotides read TGTGCCAGCAGCTTAGTAGGAGCGCTCACAGATACGCAGTATTTT.

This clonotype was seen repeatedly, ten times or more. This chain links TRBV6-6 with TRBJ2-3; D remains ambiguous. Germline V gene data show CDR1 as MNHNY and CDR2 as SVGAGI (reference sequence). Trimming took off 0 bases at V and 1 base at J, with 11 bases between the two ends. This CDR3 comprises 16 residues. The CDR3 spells CASSYSLTRRTDTQYF. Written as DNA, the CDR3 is TGTGCCAGCAGTTACTCCTTAACGAGACGCACAGATACGCAGTATTTT.

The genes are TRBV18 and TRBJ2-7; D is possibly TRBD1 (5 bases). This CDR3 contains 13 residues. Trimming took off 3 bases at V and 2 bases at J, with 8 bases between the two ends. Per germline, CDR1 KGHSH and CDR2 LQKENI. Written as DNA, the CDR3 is TGTGCCAGCTCACCCAGGGAAACCTACGAGCAGTACTTC. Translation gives CASSPRETYEQYF. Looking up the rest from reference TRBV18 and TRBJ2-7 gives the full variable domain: NAGVMQNPRHLVRRRGQEARLRCSPMKGHSHVYWYRQLPEEGLKFMVYLQKENIIDESGMPKERFSAEFPKEGPSILRIQQVVRGDSAAYFCASSPRETYEQYFGPGTRLTVT.

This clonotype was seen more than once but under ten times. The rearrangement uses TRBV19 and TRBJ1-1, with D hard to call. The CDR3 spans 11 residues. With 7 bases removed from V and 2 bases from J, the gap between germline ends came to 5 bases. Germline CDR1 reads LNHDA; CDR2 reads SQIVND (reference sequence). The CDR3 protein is CASMVNTEAFF. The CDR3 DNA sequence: TGTGCCAGTATGGTCAACACTGAAGCTTTCTTT.

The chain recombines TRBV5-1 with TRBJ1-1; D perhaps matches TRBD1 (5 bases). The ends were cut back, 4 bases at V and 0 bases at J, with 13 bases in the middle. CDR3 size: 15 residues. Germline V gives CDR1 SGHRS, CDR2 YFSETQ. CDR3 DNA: TGCGCCAGCAGCCTACAACCGGGGGTGAACACTGAAGCTTTCTTT. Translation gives CASSLQPGVNTEAFF.